This T cell receptor (beta chain) was recorded in a study of neurological immune-mediated disorders. Time point given: longitudinal time-point 2. TCRdb passed the 5' RACE reads through MiXCR, listing each CDR3 protein once. This table has around 90,000 distinct CDR3 sequences, over 10% appearing once. This receptor was obtained from a female donor with HTLV-1-associated myelopathy (HAM/TSP). The material sequenced was PBMCs.

CDR3 DNA sequence: TGTGCCAGCGGAAATGAAAAACTGTTTTTT. Translating it yields CASGNEKLFF. The V and J genes are TRBV6-5 and TRBJ1-4, with no clear D. CDR3 length: 10 amino acids. From germline, CDR1 is MNHEY and CDR2 SVGAGI. V dropped 8 bases and J dropped 5 bases, with 3 bases sitting between them.